This TCR beta chain was obtained from a study of cytomegalovirus exposure and HLA in healthy donors. Study results and caveats: One variant, a missense change in DCLRE1C, was linked in a later analysis to TCR beta V- and J-gene trimming.

This CDR3 comprises 15 residues. Per the germline V gene, CDR1 is SGHDT and CDR2 is YYEEEE. V gave up 1 base and J gave up 3 bases; unmatched junction bases: 3. Notes on this clone: No antigen is known for it.

Amplification used 60 Vbeta primers and 13 Jbeta primers. The data were produced by immunoSEQ multiplex PCR, yet TCRdb's version contains in-frame clones alone and is incomplete. The sample lists 150,000 to 200,000 clones; 77% were seen once. This clonotype was sampled from a woman aged 25 to 39 in good health and CMV-seropositive. The chain is built from TRBV5-6 and TRBJ2-3, with 9 bases matching TRBD1. Sequencing used PBMCs. CDR3 nucleotide sequence: TGTGCCAGCAGCTTGTGGGACAGGGAAACAGATACGCAGTATTTT. As protein: CASSLWDRETDTQYF.